This T cell receptor beta chain was profiled in a study of T cells in Graves' hyperthyroidism and ophthalmopathy. RNA transcripts gave rise to amplified TCR beta CDR3 regions. The study used the HTBI primer set for a first-round RT-PCR of the TCR CDR3. From the multiplex PCR reads, TCRdb called clonotypes with MiXCR, one entry per CDR3 protein. This table has 550,000 to 850,000 distinct CDR3 sequences, roughly 20% appearing once. Germline CDR1 is MDHEN and CDR2 is SYDVKM. CDR3 length: 15 amino acids. V was trimmed by 6 bases and J by 8 bases, leaving 19 bases between them. Sampled blood dates from first hyperthyroidism diagnosis, and it precedes any ophthalmopathy symptoms. Around 10 ml fresh peripheral blood yielded the PBMCs.

The chain couples TRBV28 to TRBJ2-2; TRBD1 or TRBD2 may be the D gene (5 bases each). This TCR was recovered from a woman in her fifties or sixties with Graves' hyperthyroidism that later progressed to Graves' ophthalmopathy. Sequencing was carried out using blood. Here the CDR3 DNA reads TGTGCCAGCAGCTCGGGGATTGGTCAGGGTGGGGAGCTGTTTTTT. Translated, it gives CASSSGIGQGGELFF.